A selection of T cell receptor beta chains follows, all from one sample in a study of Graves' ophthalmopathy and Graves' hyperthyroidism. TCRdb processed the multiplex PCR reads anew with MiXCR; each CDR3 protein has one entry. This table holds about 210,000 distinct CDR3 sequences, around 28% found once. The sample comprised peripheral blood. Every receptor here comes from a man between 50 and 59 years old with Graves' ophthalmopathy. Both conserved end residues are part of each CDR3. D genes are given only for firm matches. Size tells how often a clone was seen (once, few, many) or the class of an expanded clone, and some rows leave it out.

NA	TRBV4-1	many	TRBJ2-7	CASSQQAGTYEQYF	TGCGCCAGCTCCCAACAGGCGGGAACTTACGAGCAGTACTTC
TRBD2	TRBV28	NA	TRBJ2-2	CASSFGGLAAGELFF	TGTGCCAGCAGTTTCGGCGGTCTAGCGGCCGGGGAGCTGTTTTTT
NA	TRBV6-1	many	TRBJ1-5	CASSEPGQLHQPQHF	TGTGCCAGCAGTGAACCGGGGCAGCTCCATCAGCCCCAGCATTTT
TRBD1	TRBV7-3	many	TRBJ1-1	CASSSDRGTEAFF	TGTGCCAGCAGTTCAGACAGGGGTACTGAAGCTTTCTTT
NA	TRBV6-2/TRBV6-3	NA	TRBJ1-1	CASSFGLSTEAFF	TGTGCCAGCAGTTTTGGGCTGAGCACTGAAGCTTTCTTT
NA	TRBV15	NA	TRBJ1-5	CATSRPQGNSNQPQHF	TGTGCCACCAGCAGACCGCAGGGGAATAGCAATCAGCCCCAGCATTTT
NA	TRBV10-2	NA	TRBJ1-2	CASSEGRPYGYTF	TGCGCCAGCAGTGAGGGGAGGCCTTATGGCTACACCTTC
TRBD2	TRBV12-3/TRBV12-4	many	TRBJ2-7	CASSGPSGGREGLYEQYF	TGTGCCAGCAGCGGCCCCTCGGGAGGGCGGGAGGGCCTCTACGAGCAGTACTTC
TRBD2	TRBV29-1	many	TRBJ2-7	CSVESQRVAGGEQYF	TGCAGCGTTGAATCACAAAGGGTGGCGGGGGGCGAGCAGTACTTC
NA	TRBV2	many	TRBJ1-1	CASRVRGTEAFF	TGTGCCAGCAGGGTCCGAGGGACTGAAGCTTTCTTT
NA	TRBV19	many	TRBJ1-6	CASSIGGTLNSPLHF	TGTGCCAGTAGTATAGGTGGTACCCTAAATTCACCCCTCCACTTT
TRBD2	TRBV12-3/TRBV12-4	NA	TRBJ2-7	CASSFGGDSYEQYF	TGTGCCAGCAGTTTTGGGGGGGATTCCTACGAGCAGTACTTC
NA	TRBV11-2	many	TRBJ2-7	CASSLDPGWDGAYEQYF	TGTGCCAGCAGCTTAGACCCAGGGTGGGACGGTGCCTACGAGCAGTACTTC